The 6 T cell receptor beta chains below were found in one sample sequenced in a study of beta chain features in type 1 diabetes. Study-wide results and caveats: All four CD4+ subsets of Type 1 diabetes patients contained TCRB CDR3s that were moderately but significantly shorter.

These receptors have no known antigen. Isolated RNA was reverse transcribed in full, so expressed TCRB transcripts were sequenced. The protocol was immunoSEQ multiplex PCR, while the TCRdb copy is restricted to in-frame clones and leaves out a portion. The sample contains around 110,000 clones, 16% of which appear only once. The sample taken for sequencing was central memory CD4+ T cells from blood. The receptors come from a man younger than 45 with type 1 diabetes.

This clone was detected only a few times. This sample includes further DNA sequences coding for the same CDR3. The V call is TRBV7-9, the J call TRBJ2-1, with D tentatively TRBD1 (5 bases). The germline V and J ends were trimmed by 6 bases and 9 bases, with 9 bases remaining between them. The germline V gene encodes CDR1 SEHNR and CDR2 FQNEAQ (reference sequence). This CDR3 is built from 11 residues. The CDR3 reads CASRIRGEQFF. The CDR3, as DNA: TGTGCCAGCAGAATTAGGGGTGAGCAGTTCTTC.

This clone came up once. The chain couples TRBV9 to TRBJ1-2, with 8 nucleotides matching TRBD1. CDR3 size: 15 residues. CDR1 is SGDLS and CDR2 is YYNGEE in the germline V gene. Trimming cost V 2 bases and J 1 base; bases outside gene matches: 4. CDR3 coding DNA: TGTGCCAGCAGCGTTGGGACAGGAGTTAACTATGGCTACACCTTC. Translating gives CASSVGTGVNYGYTF.

V and J are TRBV4-3 and TRBJ2-3, with D hard to call. The CDR3 loop spans 16 amino acids. V was pared by 2 bases and J by 2 bases, with 14 bases between. Germline V gene sequence: CDR1 LGHNA, CDR2 YSLEER. The CDR3 coding sequence is TGCGCCAGCAGCCAAAGCCAGCTTGTGGTCACAGATACGCAGTATTTT. Translation gives CASSQSQLVVTDTQYF.

V is TRBV7-2 and J is TRBJ2-7, with TRBD2 identical over 12 bases. Trimming removed 5 bases from V and 2 bases from J; junction bases left unmatched: 4. CDR3 size: 15 residues. Looked up from germline, CDR1 is SGHTA and CDR2 is FQGNSA. The CDR3 nucleotides read TGTGCCAGCAGCAGGACTAGCGGGGAGACCTACGAGCAGTACTTC. Its translation: CASSRTSGETYEQYF.

The table lists this clone with a few counts. Here the CDR3 reads CASSLGRGDTEAFF. CDR3 in DNA: TGCGCCAGCAGCTTGGGACGCGGGGACACTGAAGCTTTCTTT. The gene calls are TRBV5-1 and TRBJ1-1; no clear D. The CDR3 runs 14 residues. Per germline, CDR1 SGHRS and CDR2 YFSETQ. Trimming removed 0 bases from V and 3 bases from J, with 9 bases in between.

V and J are TRBV29-1 and TRBJ1-2; TRBD1 is a possible D gene (6 bases). Trimming shortened V by 0 bases and J by 4 bases, and 9 bases separated the two germline ends. Germline V gene lookup returns CDR1 SQVTM and CDR2 ANQGSEA. The CDR3 is 13 residues long. The CDR3 DNA reads TGCAGCGTTGAAGAACAGGGCATCTATGGCTACACCTTC. Its translation: CSVEEQGIYGYTF.